These T cell receptor beta chains were read from a single sample in a study of blood T cell repertoires in COVID-19. Sequencing used immunoSEQ multiplex PCR; TCRdb keeps in-frame clones, though not all of them. The table includes under 50,000 clones, 80% to 90% detected once. Source material: peripheral blood. These receptor sequences come from a man between 65 and 85 years old with active COVID-19. CDR3s leave out the opening cysteine and the closing phenylalanine or tryptophan. Each record gives: V gene, J gene, D gene, CDR3 protein. The D gene is left open where the match is weak.

TRBV6-5	TRBJ1-5	TRBD1	ASSWDSRQPQH
TRBV27	TRBJ2-1	TRBD1	ASSDRGGNEQF
TRBV5-1	TRBJ1-2	-	ASSSSPGNGYT
TRBV5-1	TRBJ2-5	TRBD2	ASAGGTQETQY
TRBV9	TRBJ2-5	TRBD2	ASSVVRGGGQETQY
TRBV18	TRBJ2-2	-	ASSPLKAGELF
TRBV5-1	TRBJ1-4	TRBD1	ASSWGDRNEKLF
TRBV19	TRBJ1-2	TRBD1	ASRGTAYGYT
TRBV6-5	TRBJ1-2	-	ASSYNSNYGYT
TRBV5-1	TRBJ2-7	TRBD2	ASSTGTSGGPSEQY
TRBV6-4	TRBJ2-3	-	ASSDTGTHTQY
TRBV19	TRBJ1-4	-	ASNPRTGLDEKLF
TRBV7-8	TRBJ2-1	TRBD2	ASSEGTSFYNEQF
TRBV19	TRBJ1-4	-	ASSIQGGDEKLF